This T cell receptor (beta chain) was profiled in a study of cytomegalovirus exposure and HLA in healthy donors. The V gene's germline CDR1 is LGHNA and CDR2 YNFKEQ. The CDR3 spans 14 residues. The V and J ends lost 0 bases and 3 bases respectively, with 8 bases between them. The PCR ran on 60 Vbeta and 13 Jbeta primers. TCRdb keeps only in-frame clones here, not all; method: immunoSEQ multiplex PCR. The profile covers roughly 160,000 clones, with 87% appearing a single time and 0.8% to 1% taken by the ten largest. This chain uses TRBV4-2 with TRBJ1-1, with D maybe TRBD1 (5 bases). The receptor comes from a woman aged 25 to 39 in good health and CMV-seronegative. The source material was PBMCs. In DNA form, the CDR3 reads TGTGCCAGCAGCCAAGACAGGGTATACACTGAAGCTTTCTTT. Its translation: CASSQDRVYTEAFF.